This note documents a single T cell receptor beta chain sequence. Its specificity is unknown. This sample stems from a study of cytomegalovirus exposure and HLA in healthy donors. Study conclusions and caveats: In a later analysis, compared with equally common non-associated chains, HLA-associated beta chains were more expanded. Among TCR beta chains, those listed as cytomegalovirus-associated numbered over 150.

The CDR3 spans 14 residues. V lost 5 bases, J lost 3 bases, and 13 bases lay in between. The germline CDR1 and CDR2 sequences are SGHVS and FNYEAQ. PCR amplification relied on 60 Vbeta primers (plus 13 Jbeta primers). Assay used: immunoSEQ multiplex PCR; TCRdb lists only in-frame clones, some missing. The data contain about 100,000 clones, 65% to 80% of them seen just once; the ten biggest clones take up around 7%. The source material was PBMCs. The gene calls are TRBV7-6 and TRBJ1-2, with TRBD1 as a possible D gene (5 bases). The TCR originated in a man in his forties in good health and CMV-seropositive. CDR3 loop: CASSQTAGDYGYTF. CDR3 coding DNA: TGTGCCAGCAGCCAAACAGCGGGGGACTATGGCTACACCTTC.